This TCR beta chain originates from a study of T cell repertoires in cytomegalovirus infection. Study background: It was recently identified HLA-C-restricted and well-studied HLA-B-restricted CMV epitopes that the study used.

This clonotype was detected only a few times. Its antigen is currently unknown. TCRdb reprocessed the reads via MiXCR and lists one record per CDR3 protein. The sample has hundreds of thousands of distinct CDR3 sequences, roughly 43% seen once. Germline CDR1 reads LNHDA; CDR2 reads SQIVND (reference sequence). Trimming took off 5 bases at V and 1 base at J, with 14 bases between the two ends. The CDR3 length is 15 residues. The chain has TRBV19 and TRBJ1-1, with a tentative D call TRBD1 (6 bases). This clonotype was sampled from a human donor in good health (CMV status not recorded). Some clones in this sample may be carry-over from other donors' samples. The source material was cultured PBMCs, sampled from culture after CMV antigen stimulation. The CDR3 spells CASSAHRGANTEAFF. CDR3 sequence (DNA): TGTGCCAGTAGTGCCCATCGGGGGGCGAACACTGAAGCTTTCTTT.